This entry describes one TCR beta chain. The antigen remains undetermined. Collection of roughly 9.6 milliliters of peripheral blood was performed for each donor. The sample originates from a study of blood T cells in healthy people across ages. Whole-study findings and limits: Lack of knowledge of donor CMV status possibly confounded expanded clonotype changes. Fewer expanded clones and more diversity marked long-lived versus aged donors.

Germline V gene sequence: CDR1 DFQATT, CDR2 SNEGSKA (reference sequence). CDR3 length: 15 amino acids. Trimming took 6 bases from V and 6 from J; bases not matched to a gene: 11. Using a J-beta primer mix together with a sample-barcoded 5' primer, a second PCR was run for about 7 to 12 cycles. One entry per CDR3 protein results from TCRdb running MiXCR on the 5' RACE reads. The sample consists of 1.5 million to 2 million distinct CDR3 sequences, less than 50% of them appearing once. V usage is TRBV20-1 and J usage is TRBJ2-1; 10 nucleotides agree with TRBD2. The receptor was isolated from a woman aged 40 to 50 in good health. Sequencing input: blood. The CDR3 here is CSATPGAGGRNEQFF. The CDR3 coding sequence is TGCAGTGCCACGCCAGGAGCGGGGGGGCGCAATGAGCAGTTCTTC.